A selection of T cell receptor beta chains follows, all from one sample in a study of T cells in Graves' hyperthyroidism and ophthalmopathy. TCRdb redid the calling of the multiplex PCR reads with MiXCR, one entry per CDR3 protein. The sample carries some 270,000 distinct CDR3 sequences, 13% recorded once. Specimen: blood. Receptors originate from a woman in her twenties or thirties with Graves' hyperthyroidism that later progressed to Graves' ophthalmopathy. CDR3s include the opening cysteine and the closing phenylalanine or tryptophan.

CDR3aa: CASSWRRGNSPLHF
v_gene: TRBV28

CDR3aa: CASGPSGEGYEQYF
v_gene: TRBV6-1

CDR3aa: CASSLRERESYNEQFF
v_gene: TRBV4-1

CDR3aa: CASSQVGGNQPQHF
v_gene: TRBV4-1

CDR3aa: CASSLGTAPGNEQFF
v_gene: TRBV7-6

CDR3aa: CASSSHETYEQYF
v_gene: TRBV7-2

CDR3aa: CASSALAGTPLDTQYF
v_gene: TRBV9

CDR3aa: CAARQGRGWHEQYF
v_gene: TRBV6-1

CDR3aa: CAWNFGRDTGELFF
v_gene: TRBV30

CDR3aa: CASSLVAGGPGETQYF
v_gene: TRBV12-3/TRBV12-4

CDR3aa: CASSLVKFRQGPQKEQFF
v_gene: TRBV5-1

CDR3aa: CASSPIAGVYEQYF
v_gene: TRBV6-2/TRBV6-3

CDR3aa: CASSPYYRGDGTEAFF
v_gene: TRBV27

CDR3aa: CASSLSASTDTQYF
v_gene: TRBV6-2/TRBV6-3

CDR3aa: CASSEQPQETQYF
v_gene: TRBV9

CDR3aa: CASTAGTGEQYF
v_gene: TRBV6-2/TRBV6-3

CDR3aa: CASSQFGGAGDDTEAFF
v_gene: TRBV9

CDR3aa: CASSNPGTGSSYEQYF
v_gene: TRBV19

CDR3aa: CASSATGNPQETQYF
v_gene: TRBV7-9

CDR3aa: CASSYWDYYTQTQYF
v_gene: TRBV6-2/TRBV6-3

CDR3aa: CASSLKAESYNEQFF
v_gene: TRBV7-2

CDR3aa: CAGSPRGVAYGYTF
v_gene: TRBV7-2

CDR3aa: CASREAGVSYNEQFF
v_gene: TRBV27

CDR3aa: CASSQTGDEQFF
v_gene: TRBV3-1

CDR3aa: CASSLRGGSYGYTF
v_gene: TRBV28

CDR3aa: CSARDLSLGGVYGYTF
v_gene: TRBV20-1

CDR3aa: CASSSPLAPGELFF
v_gene: TRBV7-9

CDR3aa: CASSFPRQGSETQYF
v_gene: TRBV7-2

CDR3aa: CAISPGGGTIEAFF
v_gene: TRBV10-3